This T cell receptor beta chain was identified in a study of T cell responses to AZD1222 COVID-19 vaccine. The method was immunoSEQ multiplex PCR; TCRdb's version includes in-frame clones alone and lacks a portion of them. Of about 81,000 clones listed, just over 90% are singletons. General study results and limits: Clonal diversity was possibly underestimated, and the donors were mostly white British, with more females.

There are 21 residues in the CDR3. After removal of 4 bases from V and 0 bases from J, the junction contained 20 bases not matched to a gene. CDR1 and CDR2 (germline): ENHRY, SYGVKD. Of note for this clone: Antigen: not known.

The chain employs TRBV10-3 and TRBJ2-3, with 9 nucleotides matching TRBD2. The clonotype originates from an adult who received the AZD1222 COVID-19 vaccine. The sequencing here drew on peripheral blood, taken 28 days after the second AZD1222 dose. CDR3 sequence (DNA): TGTGCCATCAGTGCCCCCCGGGGGTTAGCGGGAGTCGGCGCTAGCACAGATACGCAGTATTTT. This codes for CAISAPRGLAGVGASTDTQYF.